The entry below describes one T cell receptor beta chain. The antigen is undetermined. This sample was included in a study of cytomegalovirus exposure and HLA in healthy donors. Whole-study context: There were some 410 genotyped donors. Of these, about 81% fell in the genetic ancestry cluster associated with self-reported Caucasian donors.

Overall study findings and caveats: Altogether, some 170 TCR beta chains were recorded as cytomegalovirus-associated. Generally TCR sequences proved uncommon, though certain public TCRs appeared in numerous donors. Analysis was carried out at a later point, and it linked a missense DCLRE1C variant to TCR beta V- and J-gene trimming.

V gave up 6 bases and J gave up 8 bases, with 13 bases separating them. Germline V gene sequence: CDR1 MNHEY, CDR2 SMNVEV (reference sequence). The CDR3 has 13 amino acids. The PCR used 60 Vbeta and 13 Jbeta primers. Sequencing used immunoSEQ multiplex PCR; TCRdb keeps in-frame clones, though not all of them. Seen here are about 160,000 clones, under 90% observed once, and the top ten hold around 1.9%. The J gene is TRBJ1-4, the V gene TRBV27; D gene ambiguous. Sequenced material: PBMCs. The receptor was isolated from a man aged 18 to 30 in good health and CMV-seronegative. The CDR3 DNA is TGTGCCAGCAGCCGGAGGGTAGGGGAAAAACTGTTTTTT. Its protein product is CASSRRVGEKLFF.